This T cell receptor (beta chain) was captured by sequencing in a study of cytotoxic CD8 clonotypes in ibrutinib-treated CLL. The wider study: The patient breakdown showed more than nine relapsed/refractory and approximately 15 treatment-naive cases, with under 18 IGHV unmutated. An average of around 250,000 productive templates and approximately 90,000 productive rearrangements was obtained per sample.

This clone was seen a handful of times. Its antigen is not known. Overall study findings and caveats: Progressing and sustained-remission patients had different sampling times. Public clonotypes occurred uncommonly; on treatment, they contracted or remained stable.

Clones were read by immunoSEQ multiplex PCR, and TCRdb kept only the in-frame ones, dropping some. The sample has around 50,000 clones; 55% to 65% are singletons. The germline gives CDR1 SEHNR, CDR2 FQNEAQ (reference sequence). The CDR3 consists of 13 residues. The V end lost 4 bases, the J end lost 4 bases, and 10 bases lay between the germline ends. The receptor was isolated from a human donor with chronic lymphocytic leukemia. This sequence joins TRBV7-9 and TRBJ1-2; possibly TRBD1 for D (5 bases). The sample in question was PBMCs, obtained after 24 months of ibrutinib treatment. CDR3 amino acids: CASSSGRVYGYTF. CDR3 DNA: TGTGCCAGCAGCTCGGGACGGGTCTATGGCTACACCTTC.